Shown below are 16 T cell receptor beta chains from a single sample sequenced in a study of early T cells in non-severe SARS-CoV-2 infection. TCRdb fed the 5' RACE reads into MiXCR, producing one record per CDR3 protein. The sample shows about 38,000 distinct CDR3 sequences, roughly 4.8% of them seen only once. Sequencing used whole blood. Receptors were obtained from an adult who was a healthcare worker with PCR-confirmed SARS-CoV-2 infection or an uninfected control (not recorded which).

Many counts were recorded for this clonotype. The chain combines TRBV29-1 with TRBJ2-5; 9 positions match TRBD2. The germline CDR1 and CDR2 sequences are SQVTM and ANQGSEA. Unmatched junction bases numbered 5, after V lost 2 bases and J lost 1 base. CDR3 length: 15 amino acids. CDR3 loop: CSVESGTSLQETQYF. CDR3 in DNA: TGCAGCGTTGAATCCGGGACTAGCCTCCAAGAGACCCAGTACTTC.

V gene TRBV10-2 combines with J gene TRBJ1-6; tentatively, D is TRBD1 (5 bases). The CDR3 totals 13 residues. CDR1 and CDR2 from the germline V gene are WSHSY and SAAADI. V was trimmed by 2 bases and J by 7 bases, leaving 6 bases between them. In DNA, the CDR3 is TGCGCCAGCAGTGAGGGGGGAAATTCACCCCTCCACTTT. It is translated as CASSEGGNSPLHF.

This clonotype was observed at least ten times. V usage is TRBV29-1 and J usage is TRBJ2-3; a possible D gene is TRBD1 (6 bases). The CDR3 consists of 14 residues. Germline-derived CDR1 and CDR2 are SQVTM and ANQGSEA. Trimming removed 4 bases at V and 1 base at J, with 12 bases between. CDR3 in DNA: TGCAGCGTTGTCAGGACAGACGGCACAGATACGCAGTATTTT. It encodes CSVVRTDGTDTQYF.

This clonotype was recorded a few times. The V gene is TRBV5-1, the J gene TRBJ2-3, with 9 bases lining up with TRBD2. Per the germline V gene, CDR1 is SGHRS and CDR2 is YFSETQ. V was clipped by 1 base and J by 0 bases; unmatched bases: 3. The CDR3 length is 16 residues. CDR3: CASSLYAGGSTDTQYF. CDR3 in DNA: TGCGCCAGCAGCTTGTATGCGGGGGGGAGCACAGATACGCAGTATTTT.

The sample holds many counts of this clonotype. The rearrangement joins TRBV27 to TRBJ2-1, with D possibly matching TRBD2 (5 bases). The germline V and J ends were trimmed by 8 bases and 9 bases, with 14 bases remaining between them. CDR3 length equals 12 residues. Germline V gene data show CDR1 as MNHEY and CDR2 as SMNVEV (reference sequence). The CDR3 loop reads CASANLASEQFF. The CDR3 DNA is TGTGCCAGCGCTAACCTAGCAAGTGAGCAGTTCTTC.

This clonotype was counted at least ten times. In nucleotides, the CDR3 is TGTGCCAGCAGTTCCAGGGGGGTTGGTCAGCCCCAGCATTTT. Amino acid sequence: CASSSRGVGQPQHF. This chain connects TRBV6-5 to TRBJ1-5; 7 bases align to TRBD1. The CDR3 is 14 amino acids. Looked up from germline, CDR1 is MNHEY and CDR2 is SVGAGI. V lost 4 bases to trimming and J lost 6 bases; unmatched junction nucleotides: 6.

This clonotype was seen a few times. This chain joins TRBV3-1 and TRBJ1-1; D ambiguous. V lost 4 bases and J 0 bases, leaving 9 bases between the germline ends. This CDR3 spans 14 amino acids. The germline CDR1 and CDR2 sequences are LGHDT and YNNKEL (reference sequence). In nucleotides, the CDR3 is TGTGCCAGCAGCCTGGGGAAGATGAACACTGAAGCTTTCTTT. Its translation: CASSLGKMNTEAFF. Full variable domain (outside the CDR3, taken from reference TRBV3-1 and TRBJ1-1): DTAVSQTPKYLVTQMGNDKSIKCEQNLGHDTMYWYKQDSKKFLKIMFSYNNKELIINETVPNRFSPKSPDKAHLNLHINSLELGDSAVYFCASSLGKMNTEAFFGQGTRLTVV.

Many counts were recorded for this clonotype. V gene TRBV6-5 combines with J gene TRBJ2-3, with D uncertain. Germline CDR1 and CDR2: MNHEY and SVGAGI. The CDR3 runs to 12 residues. V dropped 6 bases and J dropped 3 bases, with 7 bases sitting between them. CDR3 region: CASRGLTDTQYF. For the CDR3, the DNA is TGTGCCAGCAGGGGGTTAACAGATACGCAGTATTTT.

This clonotype was detected many times. The CDR3 protein is CASSYSTIAGGPGETQYF. In nucleotides, the CDR3 is TGTGCCAGCAGTTACTCGACCATAGCGGGGGGGCCCGGTGAGACCCAGTACTTC. The chain is built from TRBV6-6 and TRBJ2-5, with TRBD2 matching 11 bases. This CDR3 has 18 residues. J was trimmed by 5 bases and V by 0 bases; bases with no gene match: 11. Germline CDR1 MNHNY, CDR2 SVGAGI (reference sequence).

The chain recombines TRBV3-2 with TRBJ1-1; the D segment call TRBD1 is taken from the table without a DNA check. TRBV3-2 is termed a pseudogene. This CDR3 spans 15 amino acids. The CDR3 DNA reads TGTGCCAGCCGTATTGGCGGGGCAATGAACACTGAAGCTTTCTTT. Protein: CASRIGGAMNTEAFF.

A few counts support this clonotype. The chain joins TRBV5-1 to TRBJ1-1; D is undetermined. V shed 4 bases and J shed 5 bases, with 15 bases lying between them. This CDR3 contains 14 residues. From germline, CDR1 is SGHRS and CDR2 YFSETQ. CDR3 sequence: CASSRAGGDTEAFF. The CDR3 DNA sequence: TGCGCCAGCAGCCGGGCAGGCGGGGATACTGAAGCTTTCTTT. Variable domain in full (rest from reference TRBV5-1 and TRBJ1-1): KAGVTQTPRYLIKTRGQQVTLSCSPISGHRSVSWYQQTPGQGLQFLFEYFSETQRNKGNFPGRFSGRQFSNSRSEMNVSTLELGDSALYLCASSRAGGDTEAFFGQGTRLTVV.

This clonotype was seen a handful of times. The CDR3 here is CASSQGVQPQHF. CDR3 nucleotide sequence: TGTGCCAGCAGCCAGGGGGTTCAGCCCCAGCATTTT. This chain uses TRBV14 with TRBJ1-5; tentatively, D is TRBD1 (5 bases). The CDR3 is 12 amino acids. V was pared by 3 bases and J by 6 bases, with 6 bases between. Germline V lookup: CDR1 SGHDN, CDR2 FVKESK.

This clonotype was found a few times. The chain carries TRBV2 and TRBJ1-2; D possibly corresponds to TRBD1 (6 bases). CDR1 SNHLY and CDR2 FYNNEI come from the germline V gene. Trimming took 6 bases from V and 2 from J, leaving 13 bases between them. The CDR3 spans 14 residues. In DNA form, the CDR3 reads TGTGCCAGCAGCACCCGGACAGCCAACTATGGCTACACCTTC. Translation: CASSTRTANYGYTF.

The chain recombines TRBV29-1 with TRBJ2-1; D is unresolved. V was clipped by 4 bases and J by 7 bases, with 11 bases between them. Germline V gene data show CDR1 as SQVTM and CDR2 as ANQGSEA. The CDR3 is made up of 12 amino acids. The CDR3: CSVVLGLNEQFF. CDR3 DNA: TGCAGCGTTGTATTGGGCCTTAATGAGCAGTTCTTC.

This clonotype turned up a few times. CDR3 sequence: CASSPGQGLTEAFF. In DNA, the CDR3 is TGTGCCAGCTCACCGGGACAGGGTTTGACTGAAGCTTTCTTT. The chain joins TRBV18 to TRBJ1-1; 9 positions match TRBD1. From germline, CDR1 is KGHSH and CDR2 LQKENI. V was clipped by 3 bases and J by 5 bases; unmatched bases: 4. The CDR3 is 14 residues long.

This clonotype has a count of ten or more. The rearrangement joins TRBV20-1 to TRBJ2-7; 7 nucleotides line up with TRBD1. The germline V gene encodes CDR1 DFQATT and CDR2 SNEGSKA (reference sequence). Germline trimming cut 3 bases from V and 4 bases from J; bases unmatched to any gene: 6. This CDR3 is 13 amino acids long. The CDR3 sequence is CSARVTGEYEQYF. In DNA, the CDR3 is TGCAGTGCTAGGGTTACAGGGGAGTACGAGCAGTACTTC.